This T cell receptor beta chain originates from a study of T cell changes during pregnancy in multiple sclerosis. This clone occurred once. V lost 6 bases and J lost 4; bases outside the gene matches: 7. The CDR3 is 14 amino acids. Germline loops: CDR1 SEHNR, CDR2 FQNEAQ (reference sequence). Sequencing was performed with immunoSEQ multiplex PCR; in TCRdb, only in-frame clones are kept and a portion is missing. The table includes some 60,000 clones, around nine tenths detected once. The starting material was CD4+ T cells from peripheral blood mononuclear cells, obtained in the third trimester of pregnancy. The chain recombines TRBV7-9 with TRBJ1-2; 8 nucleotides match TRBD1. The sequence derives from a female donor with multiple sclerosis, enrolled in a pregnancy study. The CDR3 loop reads CASRPDRGGYGYTF. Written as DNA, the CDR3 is TGTGCCAGCAGGCCCGACAGGGGAGGCTATGGCTACACCTTC. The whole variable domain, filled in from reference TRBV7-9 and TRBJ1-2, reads DTGVSQNPRHKITKRGQNVTFRCDPISEHNRLYWYRQTLGQGPEFLTYFQNEAQLEKSRLLSDRFSAERPKGSFSTLEIQRTEQGDSAMYLCASRPDRGGYGYTFGSGTRLTVV.